One and the same sample provided the 10 T cell receptor beta chains below, sequenced in a study of cytomegalovirus exposure and HLA in healthy donors. Only in-frame clones appear in the TCRdb table, and some are missing; sequencing was by immunoSEQ multiplex PCR. This table has under 300,000 clones, around 86% appearing once. Material: PBMCs. These TCRs come from a woman aged 25 to 39 in good health and CMV-seropositive.

The chain recombines TRBV27 with TRBJ2-3, with D unclear. V was pared by 2 bases and J by 4 bases, with 10 bases between. In germline, CDR1 is MNHEY, CDR2 SMNVEV (reference sequence). This CDR3 comprises 14 residues. Here the CDR3 reads CASSLLGPSDTQYF. CDR3 DNA sequence: TGTGCCAGCAGTTTACTAGGCCCCTCAGATACGCAGTATTTT.

This chain uses TRBV27 with TRBJ1-2, with 7 bases aligning to TRBD1. Germline V gene data show CDR1 as MNHEY and CDR2 as SMNVEV (reference sequence). V gave up 5 bases and J gave up 6 bases; unmatched junction bases: 15. The CDR3 sequence is 16 residues long. DNA of the CDR3: TGTGCCAGCAGTCCCGACCGTTACAGGGGCCCTGATGGCTACACCTTC. Residues: CASSPDRYRGPDGYTF.

The rearrangement links TRBV19 to TRBJ2-7, with 9 bases lining up with TRBD1. The CDR3 is 14 amino acids. Germline CDR1 reads LNHDA; CDR2 reads SQIVND (reference sequence). V trimming: 6 bases; J trimming: 4 bases; junction bases outside the gene matches: 7. CDR3 sequence reads: CASSPDRGGYEQYF. The DNA of the CDR3 is TGTGCCAGTAGCCCGGACAGGGGCGGGTACGAGCAGTACTTC. The entire variable domain, with the rest obtained from reference TRBV19 and TRBJ2-7, is as follows: DGGITQSPKYLFRKEGQNVTLSCEQNLNHDAMYWYRQDPGQGLRLIYYSQIVNDFQKGDIAEGYSVSREKKESFPLTVTSAQKNPTAFYLCASSPDRGGYEQYFGPGTRLTVT.

In its sample, this clone was seen once. V is TRBV5-1 and J is TRBJ1-1; 11 bases line up with TRBD1. The junction had 9 bases not matched to a gene; V was cut back by 4 bases and J by 4 bases. Germline V gene data show CDR1 as SGHRS and CDR2 as YFSETQ. CDR3 size: 16 residues. Here the CDR3 reads CASSLDRGRLSTEAFF. CDR3 DNA sequence: TGCGCCAGCAGCCTGGACAGGGGGCGTCTGAGCACTGAAGCTTTCTTT.

The V and J genes are TRBV2 and TRBJ1-1; weak D call: TRBD1 (5 bases). CDR1 SNHLY and CDR2 FYNNEI come from the germline V gene. This CDR3 has 10 residues. V was shortened by 10 bases and J by 10 bases, with 13 bases between the two germline ends. CDR3 residues: CATGGGRAFF. The DNA for the CDR3 is TGTGCCACGGGGGGGGGTCGAGCTTTCTTT.

The chain couples TRBV30 to TRBJ2-7, with a possible D match to TRBD2 (6 bases). The CDR3 has 13 amino acids. V was clipped by 5 bases and J by 5 bases, with 16 bases between them. Per the germline V gene, CDR1 is GTSNPN and CDR2 is SVGIG (reference sequence). CDR3 sequence reads: CAWGRRGEDEQYF. The CDR3 coding sequence is TGTGCCTGGGGCCGACGAGGGGAGGACGAGCAGTACTTC.

The rearrangement links TRBV5-4 to TRBJ2-1; 8 bases line up with TRBD2. The CDR3 is made up of 15 amino acids. CDR1 is SGHNT, CDR2 YYREEE, per germline (reference sequence). V gave up 0 bases and J gave up 6 bases; unmatched junction bases: 5. The CDR3 sequence: CASSLAAGVANEQFF. The CDR3 DNA sequence: TGTGCCAGCAGCTTGGCAGCGGGAGTGGCCAATGAGCAGTTCTTC. The whole variable domain, filled in from reference TRBV5-4 and TRBJ2-1, reads ETGVTQSPTHLIKTRGQQVTLRCSSQSGHNTVSWYQQALGQGPQFIFQYYREEENGRGNFPPRFSGLQFPNYSSELNVNALELDDSALYLCASSLAAGVANEQFFGPGTRLTVL.

This clone occurred a few times. The rearrangement joins TRBV30 to TRBJ2-1, with D maybe TRBD2 (6 bases). The CDR3 contains 15 residues. The germline V and J ends were trimmed by 4 bases and 6 bases, with 19 bases remaining between them. Germline V gene sequence: CDR1 GTSNPN, CDR2 SVGIG (reference sequence). The CDR3, as DNA: TGTGCCTGGACGCGAGGGACTGCCCAATCCAATGAGCAGTTCTTC. Translating it yields CAWTRGTAQSNEQFF.

This chain joins TRBV10-3 and TRBJ2-5, with 7 bases fitting TRBD1. The junction had 5 bases not matched to a gene; V was cut back by 2 bases and J by 2 bases. The CDR3 totals 15 residues. The V gene's germline CDR1 is ENHRY and CDR2 SYGVKD. CDR3 region: CAISEPDRDQETQYF. DNA for the CDR3: TGTGCCATCAGTGAGCCTGACAGGGATCAAGAGACCCAGTACTTC.

The rearrangement links TRBV25-1 to TRBJ2-5, with D possibly TRBD2 on 5 matching bases. CDR3 size: 15 residues. V shed 7 bases and J shed 0 bases, with 15 bases lying between them. Germline V gene lookup returns CDR1 MGHDK and CDR2 SYGVNS. The CDR3 sequence: CASTSSGSYQETQYF. The CDR3 DNA reads TGTGCCAGCACCTCCTCGGGGTCGTACCAAGAGACCCAGTACTTC.